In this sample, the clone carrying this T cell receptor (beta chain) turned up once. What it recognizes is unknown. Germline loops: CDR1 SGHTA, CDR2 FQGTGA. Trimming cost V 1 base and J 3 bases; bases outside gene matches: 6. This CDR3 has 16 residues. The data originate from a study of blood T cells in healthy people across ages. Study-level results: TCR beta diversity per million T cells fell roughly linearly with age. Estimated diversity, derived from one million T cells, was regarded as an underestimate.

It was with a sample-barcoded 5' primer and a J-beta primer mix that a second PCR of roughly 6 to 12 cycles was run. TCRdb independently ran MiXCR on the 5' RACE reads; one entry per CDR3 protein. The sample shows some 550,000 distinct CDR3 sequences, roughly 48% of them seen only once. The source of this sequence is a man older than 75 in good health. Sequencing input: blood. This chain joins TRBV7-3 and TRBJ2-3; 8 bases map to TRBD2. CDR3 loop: CASSLNREGLTDTQYF. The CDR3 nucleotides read TGTGCCAGCAGCTTAAACCGGGAGGGCCTTACAGATACGCAGTATTTT. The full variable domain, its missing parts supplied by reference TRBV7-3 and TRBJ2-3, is GAGVSQTPSNKVTEKGKYVELRCDPISGHTALYWYRQSLGQGPEFLIYFQGTGAADDSGLPNDRFFAVRPEGSVSTLKIQRTERGDSAVYLCASSLNREGLTDTQYFGPGTRLTVL.